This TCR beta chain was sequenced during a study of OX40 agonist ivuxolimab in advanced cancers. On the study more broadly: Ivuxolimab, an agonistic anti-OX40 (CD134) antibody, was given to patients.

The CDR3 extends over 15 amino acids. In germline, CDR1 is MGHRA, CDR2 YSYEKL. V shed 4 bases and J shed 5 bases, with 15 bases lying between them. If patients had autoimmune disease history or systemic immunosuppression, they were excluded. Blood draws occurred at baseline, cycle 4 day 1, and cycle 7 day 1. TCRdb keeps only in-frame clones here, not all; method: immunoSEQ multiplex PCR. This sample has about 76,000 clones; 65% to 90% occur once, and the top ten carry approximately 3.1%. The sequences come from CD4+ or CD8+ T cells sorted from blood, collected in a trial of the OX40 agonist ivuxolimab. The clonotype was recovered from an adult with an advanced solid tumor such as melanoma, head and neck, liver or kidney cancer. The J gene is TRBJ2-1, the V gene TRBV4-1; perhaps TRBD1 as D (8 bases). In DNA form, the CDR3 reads TGCGCCAGCAGCCGGAAAACAGGGGGGGACAATGAGCAGTTCTTC. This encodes CASSRKTGGDNEQFF.